A selection of T cell receptor beta chains follows, all from one sample in a study of blood T cell repertoires in COVID-19. TCRdb's table, derived via immunoSEQ multiplex PCR, lists solely in-frame clones and lacks some. The sample yields some 340,000 clones, more than 85% seen once. Sequenced material: PBMCs or T cells enriched from blood (not recorded which). These receptors were obtained from a woman in her thirties who had been exposed to COVID-19. CDR3s include the opening cysteine and the closing phenylalanine or tryptophan. Fields, in order: J gene, D gene, V gene, CDR3 protein. The D gene is left open where the match is weak.

TRBJ1-4 | TRBD1 | TRBV5-6 | CASSLWGVGTGAEKLFF
TRBJ2-7 | . | TRBV6-5 | CASRDSYEQYF
TRBJ2-1 | . | TRBV10-2 | CASSEPGSPSSYNEQFF
TRBJ2-6 | . | TRBV18 | CASSPRTSGSGANVLTF
TRBJ1-1 | . | TRBV4-2 | CASSPQKNTEAFF
TRBJ1-5 | . | TRBV7-8 | CASSLVGGNQPQHF
TRBJ1-6 | TRBD1 | TRBV7-9 | CASSSGQGGYSPLHF
TRBJ1-1 | TRBD1 | TRBV6-5 | CASSSFGQGNTEAFF
TRBJ1-2 | TRBD1 | TRBV10-1 | CASSVDRVYGYTF
TRBJ2-5 | . | TRBV5-5 | CASTGGDQETQYF
TRBJ2-2 | . | TRBV6-5 | CASTWATGAGELFF
TRBJ1-2 | TRBD1 | TRBV24-1 | CATSPGGYGYTF
TRBJ1-5 | . | TRBV5-5 | CASSSGHRGYQPQHF
TRBJ2-7 | . | TRBV5-4 | CASSLEPGDEQYF
TRBJ2-1 | TRBD2 | TRBV2 | CASSTMTSGGHNEQFF
TRBJ1-2 | . | TRBV5-1 | CASRREGYGYTF
TRBJ1-3 | TRBD1 | TRBV19 | CASSAGDRLGGNTIYF
TRBJ1-3 | . | TRBV18 | CASSFGGAMVDTIYF
TRBJ2-1 | . | TRBV6-4 | CASSDSTTSYNEQFF
TRBJ2-7 | TRBD2 | TRBV7-6 | CASSPLAGGLREQYF
TRBJ2-3 | TRBD2 | TRBV19 | CASTQLAARTDTQYF